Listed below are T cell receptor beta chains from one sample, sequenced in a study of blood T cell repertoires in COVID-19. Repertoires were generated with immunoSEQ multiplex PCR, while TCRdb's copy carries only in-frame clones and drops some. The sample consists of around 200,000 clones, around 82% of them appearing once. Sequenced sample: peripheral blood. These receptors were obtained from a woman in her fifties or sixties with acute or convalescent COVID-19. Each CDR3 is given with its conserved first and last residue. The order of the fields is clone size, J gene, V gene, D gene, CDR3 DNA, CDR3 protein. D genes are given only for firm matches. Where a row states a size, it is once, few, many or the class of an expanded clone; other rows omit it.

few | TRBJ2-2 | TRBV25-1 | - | TGTGCCAGCAGTGGGGGTGGCGGGTATTCTTCTTTTAGCGGGGAGCTGTTTTTT | CASSGGGGYSSFSGELFF
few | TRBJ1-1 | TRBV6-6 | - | TGTGCCAGCAGTTCCCCTAAGGAGGCGCCGAACACTGAAGCTTTCTTT | CASSSPKEAPNTEAFF
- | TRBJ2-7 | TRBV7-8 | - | TGTGCCAGCAGTTATCAAAACCGGGAGAACGACTACGAGCAGTACTTC | CASSYQNRENDYEQYF
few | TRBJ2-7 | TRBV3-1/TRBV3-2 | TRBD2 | TGTGCCAGCAGTCCCCGGACTAGAAACTACGAGCAGTACTTC | CASSPRTRNYEQYF
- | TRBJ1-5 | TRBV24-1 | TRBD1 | TGTGCCACCAGTGACCCACTGACAGGGGCGGATCAGCCCCAGCATTTT | CATSDPLTGADQPQHF
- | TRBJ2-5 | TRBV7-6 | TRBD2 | TGTGCCAGCAGTCCGTTAGCGGGAGGGTCCGGGGGAAAGACCCAGTACTTC | CASSPLAGGSGGKTQYF
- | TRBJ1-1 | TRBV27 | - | TGTGCCAGCAGTGTTCAGGTGAACACTGAAGCTTTCTTT | CASSVQVNTEAFF
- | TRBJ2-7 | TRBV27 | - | TGTGCCAGCAGTTTCTTCCCCTATGAGGAGCAGTACTTC | CASSFFPYEEQYF
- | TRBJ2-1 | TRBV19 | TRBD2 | TGTGCCAGTAGTATACTTGGGAGCGGGAGTCTATTGCTTGAGCAGTTCTTC | CASSILGSGSLLLEQFF
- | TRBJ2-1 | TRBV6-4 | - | TGTGCCAGCAGCCCCCAGGGACTTAGCTCCTACAATGAGCAGTTCTTC | CASSPQGLSSYNEQFF
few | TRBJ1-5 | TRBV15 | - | TGTGCCACCAGCAGAAGCGAACCGGGAAGAAGAAGCAATCAGCCCCAGCATTTT | CATSRSEPGRRSNQPQHF
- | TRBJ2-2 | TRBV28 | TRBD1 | TGTGCCAGCAGGTGGGACAGGGGCACCGGGGAGCTGTTTTTT | CASRWDRGTGELFF
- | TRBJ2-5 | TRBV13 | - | TGTGCCAGCAGCTTAGAATGGCGGGAGACCCAGTACTTC | CASSLEWRETQYF
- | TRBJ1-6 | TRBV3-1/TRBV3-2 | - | TGTGCCAGCAGCCAAGCGCCCCGGGGGGCCTCCTATAATTCACCCCTCCACTTT | CASSQAPRGASYNSPLHF
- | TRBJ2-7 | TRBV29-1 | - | TGCAGCGTGTCTGAAAGTCTACCGGGGCAGTACTTC | CSVSESLPGQYF
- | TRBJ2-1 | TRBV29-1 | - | TGCAGCGTTCCGACAGCCCACTTGGGCAATGAGCAGTTCTTC | CSVPTAHLGNEQFF
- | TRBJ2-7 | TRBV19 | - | TGTGCCAGTAGTCTTCGACACCTCTACGAGCAGTACTTC | CASSLRHLYEQYF
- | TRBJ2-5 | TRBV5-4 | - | TGTGCCAGCAGCACTTGGACAGACCAAGAGACCCAGTACTTC | CASSTWTDQETQYF
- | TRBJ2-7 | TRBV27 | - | TGTGCCAGCAGTGTCACAAGATACTACGAGCAGTACTTC | CASSVTRYYEQYF
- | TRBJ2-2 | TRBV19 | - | TGTGCCAGTAGTTACGCGGCACAGGGGAACACCGGGGAGCTGTTTTTT | CASSYAAQGNTGELFF
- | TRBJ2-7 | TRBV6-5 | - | TGTGCCAGCAGTTACAGTACAGGTTATGGGTACGAGCAGTACTTC | CASSYSTGYGYEQYF
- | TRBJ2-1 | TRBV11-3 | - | TGTGCCAGCAGCTTAGTGGCGGGGGCCAATGAGCAGTTCTTC | CASSLVAGANEQFF
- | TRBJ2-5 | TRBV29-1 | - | TGCAGCCTGGGGAGCGCTCGGGAGACCCAGTACTTC | CSLGSARETQYF
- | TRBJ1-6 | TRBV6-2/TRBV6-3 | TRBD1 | TGTGCCAGCAGTATGGACAGGGGTAATTCACCCCTCCACTTT | CASSMDRGNSPLHF
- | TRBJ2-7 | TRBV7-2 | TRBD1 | TGTGCCAGCAGCCACACGATCCCCGGGACAGGGGCTTTGGAGCAGTACTTC | CASSHTIPGTGALEQYF
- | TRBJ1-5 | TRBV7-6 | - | TGTGCCAGCAGCTTATTGCCCCCAGGTACCGGCTCAGCCCTTCAGCCCCAGCATTTT | CASSLLPPGTGSALQPQHF
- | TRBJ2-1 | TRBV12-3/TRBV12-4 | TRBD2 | TGTGCCAGCAGACAGACTAGCGTGGAGTTCTTC | CASRQTSVEFF
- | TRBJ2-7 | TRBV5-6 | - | TGTGCCAGCAGCCCCCGGCAGGACAACTCCTACGAGCAGTACTTC | CASSPRQDNSYEQYF